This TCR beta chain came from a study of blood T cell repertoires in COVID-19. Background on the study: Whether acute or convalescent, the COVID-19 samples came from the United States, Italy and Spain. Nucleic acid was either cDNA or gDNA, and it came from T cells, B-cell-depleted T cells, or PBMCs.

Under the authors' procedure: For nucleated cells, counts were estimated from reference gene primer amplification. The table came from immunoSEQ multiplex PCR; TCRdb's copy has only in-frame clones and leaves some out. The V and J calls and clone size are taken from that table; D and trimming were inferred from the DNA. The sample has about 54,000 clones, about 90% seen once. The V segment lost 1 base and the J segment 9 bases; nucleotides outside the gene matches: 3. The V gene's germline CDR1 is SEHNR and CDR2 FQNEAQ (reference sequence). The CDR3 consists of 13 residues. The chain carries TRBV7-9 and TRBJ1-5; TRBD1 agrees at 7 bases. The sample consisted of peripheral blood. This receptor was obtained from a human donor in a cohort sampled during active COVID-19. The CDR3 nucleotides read TGTGCCAGCAGCTTAGGACAGGGTCGGCCCCAGCATTTT. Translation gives CASSLGQGRPQHF.